Listed below are T cell receptor beta chains from one sample, sequenced in a study of beta chain features in type 1 diabetes. The repertoire was sequenced with immunoSEQ multiplex PCR; TCRdb's copy has only in-frame clones and lacks some. The table lists hundreds of thousands of clones, 10% to 15% of them singletons. What was sequenced was naive CD4+ T cells from blood. These receptors all stem from a man aged 18 to 29 in good health. CDR3s include the opening cysteine and the closing phenylalanine or tryptophan. Fields, in order: clone size, D gene, V gene, J gene, CDR3 protein, CDR3 DNA. D genes are given only for firm matches. The size field is filled for only some rows; it gives once, few, many or a size class.

clone_size: .; d_call: TRBD2; v_call: TRBV27; j_call: TRBJ2-5; cdr3_aa: CASSLAGASETQYF; cdr3_nt: TGTGCCAGCTCACTAGCGGGGGCAAGCGAGACCCAGTACTTC
clone_size: .; d_call: .; v_call: TRBV7-2; j_call: TRBJ2-7; cdr3_aa: CASSPSQRSSYEQYF; cdr3_nt: TGTGCCAGCAGCCCTAGCCAGAGAAGCTCCTACGAGCAGTACTTC
clone_size: .; d_call: .; v_call: TRBV5-1; j_call: TRBJ1-6; cdr3_aa: CASSQRTDYNSPLHF; cdr3_nt: TGCGCCAGCAGCCAACGGACAGATTATAATTCACCCCTCCACTTT
clone_size: few; d_call: TRBD2; v_call: TRBV4-3; j_call: TRBJ2-4; cdr3_aa: CASSQGLGLAGRLHIQYF; cdr3_nt: TGCGCCAGCAGCCAAGGGCTCGGACTAGCGGGACGTTTACACATTCAGTACTTC
clone_size: few; d_call: .; v_call: TRBV20-1; j_call: TRBJ2-7; cdr3_aa: CSATATYEQYF; cdr3_nt: TGCAGTGCTACCGCTACCTACGAGCAGTACTTC
clone_size: .; d_call: TRBD2; v_call: TRBV18; j_call: TRBJ2-4; cdr3_aa: CASSPPGLARGNIQYF; cdr3_nt: TGTGCCAGCTCACCACCGGGACTAGCACGAGGTAACATTCAGTACTTC
clone_size: .; d_call: .; v_call: TRBV6-6; j_call: TRBJ1-2; cdr3_aa: CASSSTDGYTF; cdr3_nt: TGTGCCAGCAGTTCTACAGATGGCTACACCTTC
clone_size: few; d_call: TRBD1; v_call: TRBV19; j_call: TRBJ1-5; cdr3_aa: CASSMGQGLYNQPQHF; cdr3_nt: TGTGCCAGTAGTATGGGACAGGGGCTGTACAATCAGCCCCAGCATTTT
clone_size: .; d_call: TRBD1; v_call: TRBV6-5; j_call: TRBJ2-7; cdr3_aa: CASSLRDRGSYEQYF; cdr3_nt: TGTGCCAGCAGTCTCCGGGACAGGGGATCCTACGAGCAGTACTTC
clone_size: few; d_call: .; v_call: TRBV28; j_call: TRBJ2-7; cdr3_aa: CASSLFRGSYEQYF; cdr3_nt: TGTGCCAGCAGTTTATTCAGGGGCAGTTACGAGCAGTACTTC
clone_size: .; d_call: .; v_call: TRBV29-1; j_call: TRBJ2-7; cdr3_aa: CSVGRSYEQYF; cdr3_nt: TGCAGCGTTGGCCGGTCCTACGAGCAGTACTTC
clone_size: few; d_call: .; v_call: TRBV28; j_call: TRBJ2-1; cdr3_aa: CASSLRLALQHEQFF; cdr3_nt: TGTGCCAGCAGTTTGAGGCTAGCGTTGCAGCATGAGCAGTTCTTC
clone_size: .; d_call: .; v_call: TRBV5-1; j_call: TRBJ2-7; cdr3_aa: CASSTEPVYEQYF; cdr3_nt: TGCGCCAGCAGCACGGAGCCGGTCTACGAGCAGTACTTC
clone_size: .; d_call: TRBD1; v_call: TRBV5-1; j_call: TRBJ1-2; cdr3_aa: CASSVGGTGATSNYGYTF; cdr3_nt: TGCGCCAGCAGCGTGGGAGGTACAGGGGCTACTTCTAACTATGGCTACACCTTC
clone_size: .; d_call: .; v_call: TRBV28; j_call: TRBJ2-7; cdr3_aa: CARVTDSYEQYF; cdr3_nt: TGTGCCAGAGTCACAGACAGCTACGAGCAGTACTTC
clone_size: .; d_call: .; v_call: TRBV11-3; j_call: TRBJ2-3; cdr3_aa: CKVGAISTDTQYF; cdr3_nt: TGTAAAGTGGGGGCGATAAGCACAGATACGCAGTATTTT
clone_size: .; d_call: TRBD2; v_call: TRBV9; j_call: TRBJ2-5; cdr3_aa: CASSRGLAGGETQYF; cdr3_nt: TGTGCCAGCAGCCGCGGACTAGCGGGAGGCGAGACCCAGTACTTC
clone_size: .; d_call: .; v_call: TRBV7-2; j_call: TRBJ1-1; cdr3_aa: CASSLVNREAFF; cdr3_nt: TGTGCCAGCAGCTTAGTGAACAGGGAGGCTTTCTTT
clone_size: .; d_call: .; v_call: TRBV7-9; j_call: TRBJ2-5; cdr3_aa: CATSIISGRGKETQYF; cdr3_nt: TGTGCCACCTCCATAATATCAGGAAGGGGCAAAGAGACCCAGTACTTC
clone_size: .; d_call: TRBD1; v_call: TRBV11-1; j_call: TRBJ2-5; cdr3_aa: CASSRGQGLWTQYF; cdr3_nt: TGTGCCAGCAGCAGAGGACAGGGGCTCTGGACCCAGTACTTC
clone_size: few; d_call: .; v_call: TRBV4-3; j_call: TRBJ2-7; cdr3_aa: CASSQGLRVGQTIYEQYF; cdr3_nt: TGCGCCAGCAGCCAAGGGCTTCGAGTGGGGCAGACGATCTACGAGCAGTACTTC
clone_size: few; d_call: TRBD1; v_call: TRBV2; j_call: TRBJ2-5; cdr3_aa: CASSEGTGEETQYF; cdr3_nt: TGTGCCAGCAGTGAAGGGACAGGGGAAGAGACCCAGTACTTC
clone_size: .; d_call: .; v_call: TRBV6-1; j_call: TRBJ2-6; cdr3_aa: CASTARGSGANVLTF; cdr3_nt: TGTGCCAGCACCGCCCGAGGCTCTGGGGCCAACGTCCTGACTTTC
clone_size: few; d_call: TRBD1; v_call: TRBV18; j_call: TRBJ2-7; cdr3_aa: CASSPGQGISYEQYF; cdr3_nt: TGTGCCAGCTCACCGGGACAGGGAATCTCCTACGAGCAGTACTTC
clone_size: .; d_call: .; v_call: TRBV29-1; j_call: TRBJ1-2; cdr3_aa: CSVELTGRGGYTF; cdr3_nt: TGCAGCGTTGAATTGACAGGCCGGGGTGGCTACACCTTC
clone_size: few; d_call: TRBD2; v_call: TRBV7-3; j_call: TRBJ2-1; cdr3_aa: CASSQVAGGLYNEQFF; cdr3_nt: TGTGCCAGCAGCCAAGTAGCGGGAGGGCTCTACAATGAGCAGTTCTTC
clone_size: .; d_call: TRBD1; v_call: TRBV5-1; j_call: TRBJ2-7; cdr3_aa: CASSAGTASYEQYF; cdr3_nt: TGCGCCAGCAGCGCCGGGACAGCCTCCTACGAGCAGTACTTC
clone_size: few; d_call: .; v_call: TRBV5-8; j_call: TRBJ1-1; cdr3_aa: CASSLMSGVLNTEAFF; cdr3_nt: TGTGCCAGCAGCTTGATGTCAGGGGTTCTGAACACTGAAGCTTTCTTT
clone_size: few; d_call: .; v_call: TRBV29-1; j_call: TRBJ2-3; cdr3_aa: CSVDVGGRSTDTQYF; cdr3_nt: TGCAGCGTTGACGTCGGTGGGAGGAGTACAGATACGCAGTATTTT
clone_size: .; d_call: .; v_call: TRBV6-5; j_call: TRBJ1-3; cdr3_aa: CASSSYRENTIYF; cdr3_nt: TGTGCCAGCAGTTCTTACAGGGAGAACACCATATATTTT
clone_size: .; d_call: TRBD1; v_call: TRBV7-6; j_call: TRBJ1-2; cdr3_aa: CASSANRGRYGHGYTF; cdr3_nt: TGTGCCAGCAGCGCTAACAGGGGAAGGTACGGACATGGCTACACCTTC
clone_size: few; d_call: TRBD1; v_call: TRBV30; j_call: TRBJ1-1; cdr3_aa: CAWDKGGGTEAFF; cdr3_nt: TGTGCCTGGGATAAAGGGGGCGGCACTGAAGCTTTCTTT
clone_size: .; d_call: .; v_call: TRBV29-1; j_call: TRBJ2-7; cdr3_aa: CSVEGQGVFEQYF; cdr3_nt: TGCAGCGTTGAAGGGCAGGGTGTGTTCGAGCAGTACTTC
clone_size: .; d_call: TRBD2; v_call: TRBV4-3; j_call: TRBJ2-3; cdr3_aa: CASSQDPAVLAGDVTSTDTQYF; cdr3_nt: TGCGCCAGCAGCCAAGATCCCGCGGTTCTAGCGGGGGACGTGACTAGCACAGATACGCAGTATTTT
clone_size: .; d_call: .; v_call: TRBV30; j_call: TRBJ1-1; cdr3_aa: CAWAGGQSGTEAFF; cdr3_nt: TGTGCCTGGGCGGGGGGGCAGTCGGGCACTGAAGCTTTCTTT
clone_size: .; d_call: TRBD1; v_call: TRBV7-2; j_call: TRBJ1-5; cdr3_aa: CASSPGQGKQPQHF; cdr3_nt: TGTGCCAGCAGCCCGGGACAGGGGAAGCAGCCCCAGCATTTT
clone_size: few; d_call: .; v_call: TRBV10-3; j_call: TRBJ2-6; cdr3_aa: CATKDTRVNGANVLTF; cdr3_nt: TGTGCCACTAAGGACACCAGGGTCAATGGGGCCAACGTCCTGACTTTC
clone_size: .; d_call: TRBD1; v_call: TRBV9; j_call: TRBJ2-2; cdr3_aa: CASSVGTGGTGELFF; cdr3_nt: TGTGCCAGCAGCGTTGGGACAGGGGGCACCGGGGAGCTGTTTTTT
clone_size: .; d_call: .; v_call: TRBV30; j_call: TRBJ1-1; cdr3_aa: CAWSGQANTEAFF; cdr3_nt: TGTGCCTGGAGTGGACAGGCGAACACTGAAGCTTTCTTT
clone_size: .; d_call: .; v_call: TRBV7-6; j_call: TRBJ1-1; cdr3_aa: CASSLAPGVNTEAFF; cdr3_nt: TGTGCCAGCAGCTTAGCGCCCGGGGTGAACACTGAAGCTTTCTTT
clone_size: .; d_call: .; v_call: TRBV6-5; j_call: TRBJ1-5; cdr3_aa: CASSLTADLSNQPQHF; cdr3_nt: TGTGCCAGCAGTTTGACAGCCGATCTTAGCAATCAGCCCCAGCATTTT
clone_size: .; d_call: .; v_call: TRBV28; j_call: TRBJ2-3; cdr3_aa: CASSLGGGRTDTQYF; cdr3_nt: TGTGCCAGCAGTTTGGGGGGAGGCCGCACAGATACGCAGTATTTT
clone_size: few; d_call: TRBD2; v_call: TRBV30; j_call: TRBJ2-5; cdr3_aa: CAWSALIAGGPGLTETQYF; cdr3_nt: TGTGCCTGGAGTGCCTTAATAGCGGGAGGGCCGGGCCTCACAGAGACCCAGTACTTC
clone_size: few; d_call: TRBD2; v_call: TRBV9; j_call: TRBJ2-3; cdr3_aa: CASSPGLAGFTDTQYF; cdr3_nt: TGTGCCAGCAGCCCGGGACTAGCGGGATTCACAGATACGCAGTATTTT
clone_size: .; d_call: TRBD2; v_call: TRBV7-7; j_call: TRBJ2-1; cdr3_aa: CASSPGLASNEQFF; cdr3_nt: TGTGCTAGCAGCCCCGGACTAGCGTCCAATGAGCAGTTCTTC
clone_size: .; d_call: .; v_call: TRBV4-3; j_call: TRBJ2-5; cdr3_aa: CASSQVRSGEQYF; cdr3_nt: TGCGCCAGCAGCCAAGTCCGGTCCGGGGAGCAGTACTTC
clone_size: few; d_call: TRBD1; v_call: TRBV30; j_call: TRBJ1-2; cdr3_aa: CAWRRGQNYGYTF; cdr3_nt: TGTGCCTGGCGCCGGGGACAGAACTATGGCTACACCTTC
clone_size: few; d_call: .; v_call: TRBV2; j_call: TRBJ1-1; cdr3_aa: CASSSVSSNTEAFF; cdr3_nt: TGTGCCAGCAGCTCTGTGAGTAGTAACACTGAAGCTTTCTTT
clone_size: few; d_call: .; v_call: TRBV7-9; j_call: TRBJ1-2; cdr3_aa: CASSFQGRIYGYTF; cdr3_nt: TGTGCCAGCAGCTTCCAGGGGCGAATCTATGGCTACACCTTC
clone_size: .; d_call: TRBD1; v_call: TRBV9; j_call: TRBJ2-5; cdr3_aa: CASSTAIGTGPYF; cdr3_nt: TGTGCCAGCAGCACAGCCATCGGGACAGGGCCCTACTTC
clone_size: .; d_call: .; v_call: TRBV28; j_call: TRBJ2-4; cdr3_aa: CASSLLSVAKNIQYF; cdr3_nt: TGTGCCAGCAGTCTCTTATCGGTGGCCAAAAACATTCAGTACTTC
clone_size: few; d_call: TRBD2; v_call: TRBV7-3; j_call: TRBJ2-2; cdr3_aa: CASSLGLVNTGELFF; cdr3_nt: TGTGCCAGCAGCCTGGGACTAGTGAACACCGGGGAGCTGTTTTTT
clone_size: .; d_call: TRBD2; v_call: TRBV15; j_call: TRBJ2-1; cdr3_aa: CATSRDRASGRTPLPSNEQFF; cdr3_nt: TGTGCCACCAGCAGAGATCGGGCTAGCGGGAGGACCCCCTTGCCCAGCAATGAGCAGTTCTTC
clone_size: .; d_call: TRBD1; v_call: TRBV7-2; j_call: TRBJ2-5; cdr3_aa: CASSPGQGYETQYF; cdr3_nt: TGTGCCAGCAGCCCGGGACAGGGGTACGAGACCCAGTACTTC
clone_size: .; d_call: .; v_call: TRBV6-5; j_call: TRBJ1-2; cdr3_aa: CASSTDWAYGYTF; cdr3_nt: TGTGCCAGCAGCACGGACTGGGCCTATGGCTACACCTTC
clone_size: .; d_call: .; v_call: TRBV18; j_call: TRBJ2-7; cdr3_aa: CASSPSPGYEQYF; cdr3_nt: TGTGCCAGCTCACCTTCACCGGGTTACGAGCAGTACTTC
clone_size: .; d_call: TRBD2; v_call: TRBV9; j_call: TRBJ2-5; cdr3_aa: CASSRPGTRQETQYF; cdr3_nt: TGTGCCAGCAGCAGACCCGGGACTAGGCAAGAGACCCAGTACTTC